Shown below are 25 T cell receptor beta chains from a single sample sequenced in a study of T cell responses to AZD1222 COVID-19 vaccine. The method was immunoSEQ multiplex PCR; TCRdb's version includes in-frame clones alone and lacks a portion of them. The repertoire includes 150,000 or so clones, about 90% of them detected once, and approximately 2% sits in the top ten. The specimen was peripheral blood, collected on day 0 of AZD1222 vaccination. The receptor set was obtained from an adult in good health.

This clone was recorded once. In DNA form, the CDR3 reads TGTGCCAGCAGCCAAGGGCGGTTAGACTATGGCTACACCTTC. Residues: CASSQGRLDYGYTF. The V and J genes are TRBV3-1 (or the pseudogene TRBV3-2) and TRBJ1-2; D call uncertain. Trimming removed 1 base at V and 3 bases at J, with 9 bases between. The CDR3 extends over 14 amino acids. Germline loops: CDR1 LGHDT, CDR2 YNNKEL (reference sequence).

The V and J genes are TRBV12-2 and TRBJ2-7; the table's D call TRBD1 went unverified against the DNA. TRBV12-2 is a known pseudogene. The CDR3 runs to 13 residues. This CDR3 reads CASRIVRSYEQYF. The CDR3 DNA follows: TGTGCAAGTCGCATCGTCAGGTCCTACGAGCAGTACTTC.

This chain uses TRBV6-5 with TRBJ2-3; TRBD1 aligns across 8 bases. With V trimmed by 0 bases and J by 7 bases, 3 bases remained unmatched. Germline-derived CDR1 and CDR2 are MNHEY and SVGAGI. The length of the CDR3 is 14 residues. DNA for the CDR3: TGTGCCAGCAGTTACTCCAGGGGGCTGAATACGCAGTATTTT. Translating gives CASSYSRGLNTQYF.

The chain joins TRBV9 to TRBJ1-2; D is perhaps TRBD1 (6 bases). The germline V gene has CDR1 SGDLS and CDR2 YYNGEE. CDR3 length: 15 residues. The ends were cut back, 0 bases at V and 1 base at J, with 10 bases in the middle. CDR3 region: CASSVGRGGNYGYTF. The CDR3 DNA follows: TGTGCCAGCAGCGTAGGCAGGGGTGGTAACTATGGCTACACCTTC.

The V and J genes are TRBV9 and TRBJ2-7; TRBD1 matches 8 bases. This CDR3 is built from 15 residues. Germline V gene lookup returns CDR1 SGDLS and CDR2 YYNGEE. V lost 0 bases and J lost 4; bases outside the gene matches: 6. The CDR3 coding sequence is TGTGCCAGCAGCGTAGGGCAGGGGGCGGGATACGAGCAGTACTTC. Amino acid sequence: CASSVGQGAGYEQYF.

The chain combines TRBV6-2 or TRBV6-3 with TRBJ1-4; the match to TRBD1 covers 8 bases. The germline V gene encodes CDR1 MNHEY and CDR2 SVGEGT. The CDR3 sequence is 12 residues long. V gave up 4 bases and J gave up 14 bases; unmatched junction bases: 6. The CDR3 spells CASSSDRVQLFF. Here the CDR3 DNA reads TGTGCCAGCAGTTCGGACAGGGTTCAGCTGTTTTTT.

The chain uses TRBV7-2 and TRBJ2-6; D is unresolved. Germline V lookup: CDR1 SGHTA, CDR2 FQGNSA. The V end lost 2 bases, the J end lost 0 bases, and 8 bases lay between the germline ends. The CDR3 extends over 16 amino acids. The CDR3: CASSLIVRSGANVLTF. DNA for the CDR3: TGTGCCAGCAGCTTAATAGTCCGCTCTGGGGCCAACGTCCTGACTTTC.

This clone was seen once. The J gene is TRBJ2-7, the V gene TRBV7-9, with D perhaps TRBD1 (7 bases). From germline, CDR1 is SEHNR and CDR2 FQNEAQ (reference sequence). Deletions cut 5 bases from V and 3 bases from J, with 17 bases between. The CDR3 is 15 amino acids. The CDR3: CASSAGRQGYYEQYF. The CDR3 DNA follows: TGTGCCAGCAGCGCGGGGCGACAGGGCTACTACGAGCAGTACTTC.

This rearrangement joins TRBV5-1 to TRBJ1-2; D gene unclear. The CDR3 has 14 residues. V lost 0 bases and J 4 bases, leaving 10 bases between the germline ends. Germline V gene lookup returns CDR1 SGHRS and CDR2 YFSETQ. Here the CDR3 reads CASSLAAGIYGYTF. CDR3 in DNA: TGCGCCAGCAGCTTGGCCGCAGGTATCTATGGCTACACCTTC.

V and J are TRBV4-3 and TRBJ1-4; the D is unclear. The CDR3 sequence is 15 residues long. Germline V gene sequence: CDR1 LGHNA, CDR2 YSLEER. V was shortened by 4 bases and J by 4 bases, with 13 bases between the two germline ends. The DNA for the CDR3 is TGCGCCAGCAGCCGGTCATTCCAGGTTAATGAAAAACTGTTTTTT. Translation gives CASSRSFQVNEKLFF.

J is TRBJ2-5 and V is TRBV5-4; D gene unclear. Germline CDR1 is SGHNT and CDR2 is YYREEE (reference sequence). The V end lost 4 bases, the J end lost 1 base, and 8 bases lay between the germline ends. This CDR3 has 13 amino acids. CDR3 coding DNA: TGTGCCAGCAGCCCGGGCCTCCAAGAGACCCAGTACTTC. This translates into CASSPGLQETQYF.

V is TRBV27 and J is TRBJ2-5; D assignment may be TRBD1 or TRBD2 (5 bases each). Germline assignment: CDR1 MNHEY and CDR2 SMNVEV (reference sequence). The CDR3 loop spans 15 amino acids. V gave up 7 bases and J gave up 4 bases, with 19 bases separating them. The CDR3: CASNPRGRARETQYF. CDR3 bases: TGTGCCAGCAACCCTCGGGGCAGGGCGCGAGAGACCCAGTACTTC.

The rearrangement uses TRBV10-3 and TRBJ1-2; no definite D call. The CDR3 totals 12 residues. Per germline, CDR1 ENHRY and CDR2 SYGVKD. Trimming stripped 11 bases from V and 0 bases from J, with 10 bases between. DNA of the CDR3: TGTGCCCGATGGGCCGCTAACTATGGCTACACCTTC. It is translated as CARWAANYGYTF.

The chain uses TRBV7-8 and TRBJ1-2, with a weak D call TRBD1 (6 bases). CDR3 length equals 16 residues. V dropped 1 base and J dropped 3 bases, with 15 bases sitting between them. Germline V CDR1 and CDR2: SGHVS, FQNEAQ. The CDR3 bases are TGTGCCAGCAGCTTAGGGGGGCGGACGGACTACTATGGCTACACCTTC. As protein: CASSLGGRTDYYGYTF.

The chain combines TRBV18 with TRBJ1-2; 8 nucleotides agree with TRBD1. Germline assignment: CDR1 KGHSH and CDR2 LQKENI. Unmatched junction bases numbered 10, after V lost 5 bases and J lost 2 bases. The CDR3 has 16 residues. The CDR3 sequence: CASSTRTGTINYGYTF. CDR3 nucleotide sequence: TGTGCCAGCTCAACTAGGACAGGGACGATAAACTATGGCTACACCTTC.

The CDR3 DNA reads as TGTGCCAGCTCAGTCGGGCAGGGGGTGAAAGCTTTCTTT. Translating gives CASSVGQGVKAFF. The rearrangement uses TRBV18 and TRBJ1-1, with 7 nucleotides matching TRBD1. The CDR3 spans 13 residues. Germline V gene lookup returns CDR1 KGHSH and CDR2 LQKENI. Trimming removed 5 bases from V and 9 bases from J; junction bases left unmatched: 9.

V is TRBV5-1 and J is TRBJ2-3; D unclear. Trimming left V 2 bases short and J 4 bases short, with 5 bases between. The CDR3 covers 12 residues. From germline, CDR1 is SGHRS and CDR2 YFSETQ. For the CDR3, the DNA is TGCGCCAGCAGCTTACAGTCAGATACGCAGTATTTT. Its protein product is CASSLQSDTQYF. The full variable domain, with the rest looked up from reference TRBV5-1 and TRBJ2-3, is KAGVTQTPRYLIKTRGQQVTLSCSPISGHRSVSWYQQTPGQGLQFLFEYFSETQRNKGNFPGRFSGRQFSNSRSEMNVSTLELGDSALYLCASSLQSDTQYFGPGTRLTVL.

The CDR3 coding sequence is TGTGCCAGCAGCCAAGATGTGGGTGGGACAGTGAACACTGAAGCTTTCTTT. Protein sequence: CASSQDVGGTVNTEAFF. The gene calls are TRBV4-2 and TRBJ1-1, with TRBD1 matching over 7 bases. Germline V gene data show CDR1 as LGHNA and CDR2 as YNFKEQ. J was trimmed by 0 bases and V by 0 bases; bases with no gene match: 7. CDR3 length: 17 amino acids.

This rearrangement joins TRBV6-5 to TRBJ1-6; 8 nucleotides align to TRBD1. The CDR3 covers 13 residues. The germline gives CDR1 MNHEY, CDR2 SVGAGI. The chain's CDR3 is CASYRGYNSPLHF. The CDR3 coding sequence is TGTGCAAGTTACAGGGGGTATAATTCACCCCTCCACTTT.

The chain combines TRBV6-4 with TRBJ2-1; 9 bases align to TRBD2. There are 13 residues in the CDR3. Germline lookup yields CDR1 MRHNA and CDR2 SNTAGT. The V gene end was trimmed by 6 bases and the J gene end by 14 bases; junction bases not matched to a gene: 11. In DNA form, the CDR3 reads TGTGCCAGCAGAGAGGCCGGGACTAGCAAGGAGTTCTTC. As protein: CASREAGTSKEFF.

This chain connects TRBV9 to TRBJ1-6; D unclear. CDR1 and CDR2 (germline): SGDLS, YYNGEE. The V and J ends lost 0 bases and 5 bases respectively, with 3 bases between them. The CDR3 loop spans 13 amino acids. The CDR3 here is CASSVADNSPLHF. The CDR3 nucleotides read TGTGCCAGCAGCGTAGCGGATAATTCACCCCTCCACTTT.

The count of this clone is one. The CDR3 DNA is TGTGCCAGTAGTTCCTTGCTCTCTGGAAACACCATATATTTT. Amino acids: CASSSLLSGNTIYF. V and J are TRBV19 and TRBJ1-3; D not resolved. Germline V gene sequence: CDR1 LNHDA, CDR2 SQIVND (reference sequence). With 5 bases removed from V and 0 bases from J, the gap between germline ends came to 8 bases. This CDR3 region has 14 residues.

The chain is built from TRBV30 and TRBJ2-1; D ambiguous. The length of the CDR3 is 14 residues. Between the trimmed V and J ends, which lost 4 bases and 0 bases, there was a span of 10 bases. Germline values: CDR1 GTSNPN, CDR2 SVGIG (reference sequence). The CDR3 DNA sequence: TGTGCCTGGACAATCGGCACCTCCTACAATGAGCAGTTCTTC. Translating it yields CAWTIGTSYNEQFF.

The V call is TRBV18, the J call TRBJ1-5; no clear D. This CDR3 spans 15 amino acids. CDR1 and CDR2 from the germline V gene are KGHSH and LQKENI. The germline V and J ends were trimmed by 3 bases and 4 bases, with 13 bases remaining between them. In DNA form, the CDR3 reads TGTGCCAGCTCACCGTCGGGAGCAACTAATCAGCCCCAGCATTTT. As protein: CASSPSGATNQPQHF.

In this sample, this clone turned up once. This chain joins TRBV30 and TRBJ1-5, with TRBD1 matching over 11 bases. The CDR3 covers 14 residues. Germline values: CDR1 GTSNPN, CDR2 SVGIG (reference sequence). Trimming took 5 bases from V and 0 from J; bases not matched to a gene: 0. The CDR3 DNA reads TGTGCCTGGGGACAGGGGGCTAGCAATCAGCCCCAGCATTTT. Amino acid sequence: CAWGQGASNQPQHF.